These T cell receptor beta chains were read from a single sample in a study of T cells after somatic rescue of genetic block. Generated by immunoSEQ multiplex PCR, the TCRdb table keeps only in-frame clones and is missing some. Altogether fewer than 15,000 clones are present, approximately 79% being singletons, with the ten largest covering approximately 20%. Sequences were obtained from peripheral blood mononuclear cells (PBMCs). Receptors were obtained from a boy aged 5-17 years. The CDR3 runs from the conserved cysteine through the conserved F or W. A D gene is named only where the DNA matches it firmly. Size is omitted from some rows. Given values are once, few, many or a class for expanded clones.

CDR3 protein: CASSFQQGPTYEQYF; CDR3 DNA: TGTGCCAGCAGCTTCCAACAGGGACCTACCTACGAGCAGTACTTC; clone size: .; V gene: TRBV5-4; J gene: TRBJ2-7; D gene: .
CDR3 protein: CASSQAHGGNSYEQYF; CDR3 DNA: TGTGCCAGCAGCCAGGCTCATGGGGGGAACTCCTACGAGCAGTACTTC; clone size: .; V gene: TRBV14; J gene: TRBJ2-7; D gene: .
CDR3 protein: CASSPAPSGANVLTF; CDR3 DNA: TGTGCCAGCTCACCGGCCCCCTCTGGGGCCAACGTCCTGACTTTC; clone size: .; V gene: TRBV18; J gene: TRBJ2-6; D gene: .
CDR3 protein: CASSPSRAGSTDTQYF; CDR3 DNA: TGTGCCAGCTCACCTTCACGAGCGGGAAGCACAGATACGCAGTATTTT; clone size: .; V gene: TRBV18; J gene: TRBJ2-3; D gene: TRBD2
CDR3 protein: CASSQSASGSYEQYF; CDR3 DNA: TGCGCCAGCAGTCAATCGGCTAGCGGCTCCTACGAGCAGTACTTC; clone size: few; V gene: TRBV23-1; J gene: TRBJ2-7; D gene: TRBD2
CDR3 protein: CASSLGRDGYTEAFF; CDR3 DNA: TGTGCCAGCAGTTTAGGCAGGGATGGGTACACTGAAGCTTTCTTT; clone size: once; V gene: TRBV27; J gene: TRBJ1-1; D gene: .
CDR3 protein: CASQTTRVRRDYYEQYF; CDR3 DNA: TGTGCCAGCCAAACTACAAGGGTTCGAAGGGACTACTACGAGCAGTACTTC; clone size: .; V gene: TRBV27; J gene: TRBJ2-7; D gene: TRBD2
CDR3 protein: CASRETGDSYEQYF; CDR3 DNA: TGTGCCAGCAGGGAGACAGGGGATTCCTACGAGCAGTACTTC; clone size: few; V gene: TRBV6-5; J gene: TRBJ2-7; D gene: TRBD1
CDR3 protein: CASSQVDRPIYEQYF; CDR3 DNA: TGCGCCAGCAGCCAAGTTGACAGGCCAATCTACGAGCAGTACTTC; clone size: .; V gene: TRBV4-1; J gene: TRBJ2-7; D gene: .
CDR3 protein: CASSLAAGWGTEAFF; CDR3 DNA: TGCGCCAGCAGCTTGGCGGCAGGTTGGGGCACTGAAGCTTTCTTT; clone size: .; V gene: TRBV5-1; J gene: TRBJ1-1; D gene: .
CDR3 protein: CAISDTSSYEQYF; CDR3 DNA: TGTGCCATCAGTGATACTAGCTCCTACGAGCAGTACTTC; clone size: few; V gene: TRBV10-3; J gene: TRBJ2-7; D gene: .
CDR3 protein: CASLPVRGGSYEQYF; CDR3 DNA: TGTGCCAGCCTACCGGTGAGGGGGGGGTCCTACGAGCAGTACTTC; clone size: .; V gene: TRBV6-6; J gene: TRBJ2-7; D gene: .
CDR3 protein: CASSQTRSGSGRSQETQYF; CDR3 DNA: TGCGCCAGCAGCCAGACCAGATCGGGTAGCGGGCGATCCCAAGAGACCCAGTACTTC; clone size: .; V gene: TRBV4-1; J gene: TRBJ2-5; D gene: TRBD2
CDR3 protein: CASSPGGNEKLFF; CDR3 DNA: TGTGCCAGCAGCCCGGGTGGTAATGAAAAACTGTTTTTT; clone size: .; V gene: TRBV5-4; J gene: TRBJ1-4; D gene: .
CDR3 protein: CASSEWQSRLANEQFF; CDR3 DNA: TGTGCCAGCAGTGAATGGCAGAGCCGGCTAGCCAATGAGCAGTTCTTC; clone size: .; V gene: TRBV6-1; J gene: TRBJ2-1; D gene: .
CDR3 protein: CASSPPPGHSYTF; CDR3 DNA: TGTGCCAGCTCACCACCGCCGGGACATAGCTACACCTTC; clone size: .; V gene: TRBV18; J gene: TRBJ1-2; D gene: .
CDR3 protein: CAWRYRARSTDTQYF; CDR3 DNA: TGTGCCTGGAGGTACAGGGCTCGCAGCACAGATACGCAGTATTTT; clone size: .; V gene: TRBV30; J gene: TRBJ2-3; D gene: .
CDR3 protein: CASSEGQIYGYTF; CDR3 DNA: TGTGCCAGCAGCGAGGGACAGATCTATGGCTACACCTTC; clone size: few; V gene: TRBV5-6; J gene: TRBJ1-2; D gene: TRBD1
CDR3 protein: CASSIHLEEQFF; CDR3 DNA: TGTGCCAGTAGTATCCACTTAGAGGAGCAGTTCTTC; clone size: .; V gene: TRBV19; J gene: TRBJ2-1; D gene: .
CDR3 protein: CASSFGPLYEQYF; CDR3 DNA: TGCGCCAGCAGCTTTGGTCCCCTCTACGAGCAGTACTTC; clone size: .; V gene: TRBV5-1; J gene: TRBJ2-7; D gene: .
CDR3 protein: CASSDEGYEQFF; CDR3 DNA: TGTGCCAGCAGTGATGAAGGGTATGAGCAGTTCTTC; clone size: .; V gene: TRBV2; J gene: TRBJ2-1; D gene: .
CDR3 protein: CASSLPTGGLGTDTQYF; CDR3 DNA: TGTGCCAGCAGCTTGCCCACAGGGGGCTTAGGTACAGATACGCAGTATTTT; clone size: .; V gene: TRBV5-6; J gene: TRBJ2-3; D gene: TRBD1
CDR3 protein: CASSLGSTTGRGGNIQYF; CDR3 DNA: TGTGCCAGCAGCTTAGGATCTACTACAGGCCGAGGGGGAAACATTCAGTACTTC; clone size: .; V gene: TRBV11-2; J gene: TRBJ2-4; D gene: .
CDR3 protein: CASSSHPGLAKSTDTQYF; CDR3 DNA: TGCGCCAGCAGCTCCCACCCAGGACTAGCGAAGAGCACAGATACGCAGTATTTT; clone size: .; V gene: TRBV5-1; J gene: TRBJ2-3; D gene: TRBD2
CDR3 protein: CASSLGPGLAGGPGEQFF; CDR3 DNA: TGTGCCAGCAGCTTAGGTCCGGGACTAGCGGGAGGGCCGGGGGAGCAGTTCTTC; clone size: .; V gene: TRBV7-2; J gene: TRBJ2-1; D gene: TRBD2
CDR3 protein: CASSLTGAEGGETQYF; CDR3 DNA: TGTGCCAGCAGCTTAACAGGGGCCGAAGGAGGAGAGACCCAGTACTTC; clone size: few; V gene: TRBV5-5; J gene: TRBJ2-5; D gene: TRBD1
CDR3 protein: CASSRTSGGYNEQFF; CDR3 DNA: TGTGCCAGCAGCCGGACTAGCGGGGGCTACAATGAGCAGTTCTTC; clone size: .; V gene: TRBV6-5; J gene: TRBJ2-1; D gene: TRBD2
CDR3 protein: CASSLGGMGFADTQYF; CDR3 DNA: TGTGCCAGCAGTTTAGGAGGGATGGGCTTCGCAGATACGCAGTATTTT; clone size: once; V gene: TRBV27; J gene: TRBJ2-3; D gene: .
CDR3 protein: CASSLIGVTSYNSPLHF; CDR3 DNA: TGTGCCAGCAGCTTAATCGGGGTGACCTCCTATAATTCACCCCTCCACTTT; clone size: .; V gene: TRBV7-3; J gene: TRBJ1-6; D gene: .
CDR3 protein: CASSLEDTQYF; CDR3 DNA: TGTGCCAGCAGCTTGGAGGATACGCAGTATTTT; clone size: .; V gene: TRBV13; J gene: TRBJ2-3; D gene: .
CDR3 protein: CASSFGLAGGTDTQYF; CDR3 DNA: TGTGCCAGCAGTTTCGGACTAGCGGGAGGCACAGATACGCAGTATTTT; clone size: .; V gene: TRBV11-3; J gene: TRBJ2-3; D gene: TRBD2
CDR3 protein: CASSRSLRKEYSGNTIYF; CDR3 DNA: TGTGCCAGCTCAAGGAGCCTGAGGAAGGAGTATTCTGGAAACACCATATATTTT; clone size: once; V gene: TRBV18; J gene: TRBJ1-3; D gene: .
CDR3 protein: CASSVGKRGSGNTIYF; CDR3 DNA: TGCGCCAGCAGTGTCGGGAAGAGGGGCTCTGGAAACACCATATATTTT; clone size: .; V gene: TRBV10-2; J gene: TRBJ1-3; D gene: .
CDR3 protein: CASSVHTGELFF; CDR3 DNA: TGTGCCAGCAGTGTACACACCGGGGAGCTGTTTTTT; clone size: .; V gene: TRBV25-1; J gene: TRBJ2-2; D gene: .
CDR3 protein: CASSPPTAYEQYF; CDR3 DNA: TGTGCCAGCAGCCCACCGACCGCCTACGAGCAGTACTTC; clone size: .; V gene: TRBV5-5; J gene: TRBJ2-7; D gene: .
CDR3 protein: CAWSVLRGNTEAFF; CDR3 DNA: TGTGCCTGGAGTGTACTAAGGGGGAACACTGAAGCTTTCTTT; clone size: .; V gene: TRBV30; J gene: TRBJ1-1; D gene: .
CDR3 protein: CASSPYRGDGYTF; CDR3 DNA: TGTGCCAGCAGTCCTTACAGGGGGGATGGCTACACCTTC; clone size: .; V gene: TRBV27; J gene: TRBJ1-2; D gene: TRBD1
CDR3 protein: CAIAWTTTKSYEQYF; CDR3 DNA: TGTGCCATCGCCTGGACTACCACCAAGTCCTACGAGCAGTACTTC; clone size: .; V gene: TRBV10-3; J gene: TRBJ2-7; D gene: .
CDR3 protein: CASSVGSNQPQHF; CDR3 DNA: TGTGCCAGCAGCGTAGGGAGCAATCAGCCCCAGCATTTT; clone size: few; V gene: TRBV9; J gene: TRBJ1-5; D gene: .
CDR3 protein: CASSLRSAGSYEQYF; CDR3 DNA: TGTGCCAGCAGCCTTCGCTCAGCGGGAAGCTACGAGCAGTACTTC; clone size: .; V gene: TRBV7-2; J gene: TRBJ2-7; D gene: TRBD2
CDR3 protein: CASSLNSGSLVNEKLFF; CDR3 DNA: TGCGCCAGCAGCTTGAATTCAGGTTCCCTTGTTAATGAAAAACTGTTTTTT; clone size: .; V gene: TRBV5-1; J gene: TRBJ1-4; D gene: .
CDR3 protein: CASRGAGNPTSKNIQYF; CDR3 DNA: TGTGCCAGCAGGGGAGCAGGAAACCCGACTTCCAAAAACATTCAGTACTTC; clone size: .; V gene: TRBV18; J gene: TRBJ2-4; D gene: .
CDR3 protein: CASSLGGKLLDTQYF; CDR3 DNA: TGTGCCAGCAGCTTAGGAGGGAAACTACTGGATACGCAGTATTTT; clone size: .; V gene: TRBV7-9; J gene: TRBJ2-3; D gene: .
CDR3 protein: CASSLMLSAGGFVNGYTF; CDR3 DNA: TGTGCCAGCAGTTTAATGCTCTCGGCAGGAGGCTTTGTTAATGGCTACACCTTC; clone size: few; V gene: TRBV28; J gene: TRBJ1-2; D gene: .
CDR3 protein: CASSLALGRGQGNYGYTF; CDR3 DNA: TGCGCCAGCAGCTTGGCCTTAGGTAGGGGACAGGGTAACTATGGCTACACCTTC; clone size: .; V gene: TRBV5-1; J gene: TRBJ1-2; D gene: TRBD1
CDR3 protein: CASSPVRGSYYTDTQYF; CDR3 DNA: TGTGCCAGCTCGCCCGTCAGGGGTTCGTACTACACAGATACGCAGTATTTT; clone size: few; V gene: TRBV18; J gene: TRBJ2-3; D gene: .
CDR3 protein: CASSQASPYEQYF; CDR3 DNA: TGTGCCAGCAGCCAAGCTTCCCCCTACGAGCAGTACTTC; clone size: .; V gene: TRBV14; J gene: TRBJ2-7; D gene: .
CDR3 protein: CASSFNGVGQPQHF; CDR3 DNA: TGTGCCAGCAGCTTCAACGGGGTAGGTCAGCCCCAGCATTTT; clone size: .; V gene: TRBV7-9; J gene: TRBJ1-5; D gene: .
CDR3 protein: CASSYGPALPQHF; CDR3 DNA: TGTGCCAGCAGTTACGGGCCAGCCCTGCCCCAGCATTTT; clone size: .; V gene: TRBV6-6; J gene: TRBJ1-5; D gene: .
CDR3 protein: CASRGGGEVSYEQYF; CDR3 DNA: TGCGCCAGCAGGGGAGGTGGGGAGGTCAGCTACGAGCAGTACTTC; clone size: .; V gene: TRBV5-1; J gene: TRBJ2-7; D gene: .
CDR3 protein: CASSPLAEDNEQFF; CDR3 DNA: TGTGCCAGCTCACCACTAGCGGAGGACAATGAGCAGTTCTTC; clone size: few; V gene: TRBV18; J gene: TRBJ2-1; D gene: .
CDR3 protein: CASSNEVEQFF; CDR3 DNA: TGTGCCAGCAGCAACGAAGTGGAGCAGTTCTTC; clone size: .; V gene: TRBV7-8; J gene: TRBJ2-1; D gene: .
CDR3 protein: CASSLGAGRNYGYTF; CDR3 DNA: TGTGCCAGCAGTTTAGGGGCAGGGAGAAACTATGGCTACACCTTC; clone size: .; V gene: TRBV27; J gene: TRBJ1-2; D gene: .
CDR3 protein: CASSSEWFYEQYF; CDR3 DNA: TGCGCCAGCAGCTCCGAATGGTTCTACGAGCAGTACTTC; clone size: .; V gene: TRBV5-1; J gene: TRBJ2-7; D gene: .